This T cell receptor (beta chain) was profiled in a study of a mutant IDH1 vaccine in newly diagnosed glioma. The wider study: Earlier treatment was radiotherapy, temozolomide, or both, with most getting both.

Regarding time point: baseline, week 1 (first vaccination visit). Treatment denoted: pre-vaccination baseline after standard-of-care therapy. There were new WHO grade 3 or 4 astrocytomas in the donors, and these were IDH1-mutant and ATRX-lost. This clone was observed once. As yet, its antigen is unknown. Study outcomes and limitations: Pseudoprogression apparently lacked any relation to changes in top peripheral T cell clonotypes.

V shed 10 bases and J 1 base; nucleotides not matched to a gene: 11. CDR1 is SEHNR, CDR2 FQNEAQ, per germline (reference sequence). The CDR3 sequence is 15 residues long. The method was immunoSEQ multiplex PCR; TCRdb's version includes in-frame clones alone and lacks a portion of them. The table shows 70,000 to 100,000 clones, with around 80% occurring only once. The clonotype was recovered from a middle-aged man with glioma. Some clones in this sample may be carry-over from other donors' samples. The gene calls are TRBV7-9 and TRBJ2-5, with 8 bases matching TRBD1. The source material was PBMCs, sampled from a glioma patient treated with radiotherapy, temozolomide or both. The chain's CDR3 is CATNPPDRGQETQYF. CDR3 bases: TGTGCCACCAACCCACCAGACAGGGGCCAAGAGACCCAGTACTTC.